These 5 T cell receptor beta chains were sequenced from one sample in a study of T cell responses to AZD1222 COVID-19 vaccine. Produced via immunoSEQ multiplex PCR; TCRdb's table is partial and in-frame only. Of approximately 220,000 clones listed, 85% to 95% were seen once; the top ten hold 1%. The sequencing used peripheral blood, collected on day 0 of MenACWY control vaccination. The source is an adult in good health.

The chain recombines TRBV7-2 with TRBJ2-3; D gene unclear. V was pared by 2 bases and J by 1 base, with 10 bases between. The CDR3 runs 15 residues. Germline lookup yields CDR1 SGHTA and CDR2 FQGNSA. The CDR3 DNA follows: TGTGCCAGCAGCTTAAGGGCTATCGGCACAGATACGCAGTATTTT. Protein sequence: CASSLRAIGTDTQYF.

Here the CDR3 reads CASRDLERQPQHF. The CDR3 DNA reads as TGTGCCAGCAGGGACCTTGAAAGGCAGCCCCAGCATTTT. This rearrangement joins TRBV2 to TRBJ1-5; D is unresolved. The germline V gene has CDR1 SNHLY and CDR2 FYNNEI. This CDR3 is built from 13 residues. V lost 6 bases and J 7 bases, leaving 13 bases between the germline ends.

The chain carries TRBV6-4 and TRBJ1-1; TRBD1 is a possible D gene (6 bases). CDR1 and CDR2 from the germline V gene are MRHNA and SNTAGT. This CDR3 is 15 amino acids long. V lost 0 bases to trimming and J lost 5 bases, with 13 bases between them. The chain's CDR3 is CASSDSGGSSTEAFF. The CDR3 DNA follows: TGTGCCAGCAGTGACTCAGGGGGTTCGAGTACTGAAGCTTTCTTT.

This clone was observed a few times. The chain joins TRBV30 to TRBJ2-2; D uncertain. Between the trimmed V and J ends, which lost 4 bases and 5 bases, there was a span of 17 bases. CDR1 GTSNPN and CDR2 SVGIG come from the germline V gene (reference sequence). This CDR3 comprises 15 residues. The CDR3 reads CAWMGALGGTGELFF. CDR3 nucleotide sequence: TGTGCCTGGATGGGTGCGCTAGGTGGGACCGGGGAGCTGTTTTTT.

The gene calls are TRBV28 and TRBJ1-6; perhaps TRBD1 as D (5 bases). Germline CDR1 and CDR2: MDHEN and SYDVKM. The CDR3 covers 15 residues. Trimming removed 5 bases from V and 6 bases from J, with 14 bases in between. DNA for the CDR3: TGTGCCAGCAGTGCCCCCGGCGGGGGTAATTCACCCCTCCACTTT. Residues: CASSAPGGGNSPLHF.